This T cell receptor beta chain was sequenced in a study of blood T cell repertoires in COVID-19. Germline loops: CDR1 SGHRS, CDR2 YFSETQ. Trimming stripped 0 bases from V and 7 bases from J, with 10 bases between. The length of the CDR3 is 13 residues. As originally analysed: Cell counts per sample came from amplifying reference gene primers. Sequenced by immunoSEQ multiplex PCR; TCRdb stores in-frame clones only, minus some. Clonal size and the V and J genes are those of that table, whereas D and trimming came from the DNA. The data show 120,000 to 150,000 clones, about 85% seen once. It was during active infection that Seattle patients were enrolled and then longitudinally followed.

The genes are TRBV5-1 and TRBJ1-1; D is unclear. The source of this sequence is a human donor with COVID-19, enrolled during active disease. The donor label of this sample is uncertain. The sequenced material came from peripheral blood. The CDR3 reads CASSLAVTSEAFF. The CDR3 DNA follows: TGCGCCAGCAGCTTGGCAGTTACCAGTGAAGCTTTCTTT.